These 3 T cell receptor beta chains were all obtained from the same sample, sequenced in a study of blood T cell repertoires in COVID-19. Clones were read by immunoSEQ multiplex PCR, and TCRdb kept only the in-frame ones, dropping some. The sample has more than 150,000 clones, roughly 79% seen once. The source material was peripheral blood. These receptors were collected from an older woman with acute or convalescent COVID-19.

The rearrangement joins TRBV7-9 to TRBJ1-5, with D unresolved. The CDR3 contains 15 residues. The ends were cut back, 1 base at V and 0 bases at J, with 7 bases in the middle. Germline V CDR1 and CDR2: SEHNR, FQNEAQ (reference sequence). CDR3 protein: CASSLGADSNQPQHF. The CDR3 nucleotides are TGTGCCAGCAGCTTAGGGGCAGATAGCAATCAGCCCCAGCATTTT. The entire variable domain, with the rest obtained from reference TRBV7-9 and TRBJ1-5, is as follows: DTGVSQNPRHKITKRGQNVTFRCDPISEHNRLYWYRQTLGQGPEFLTYFQNEAQLEKSRLLSDRFSAERPKGSFSTLEIQRTEQGDSAMYLCASSLGADSNQPQHFGDGTRLSIL.

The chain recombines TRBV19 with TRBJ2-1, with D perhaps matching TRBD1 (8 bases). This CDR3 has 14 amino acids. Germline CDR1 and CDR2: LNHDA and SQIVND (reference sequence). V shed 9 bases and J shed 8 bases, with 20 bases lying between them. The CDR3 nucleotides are TGTGCCAGCACGAATTTACAGGGGGGGGATGAGCAGTTCTTC. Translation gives CASTNLQGGDEQFF.

The CDR3 coding sequence is TGTGCCAGCAGCTTAAGGCTAGCGGCCACCGGGGAGCTGTTTTTT. Encoded protein: CASSLRLAATGELFF. This chain uses TRBV7-3 with TRBJ2-2; 7 bases match TRBD2. With V trimmed by 1 base and J by 4 bases, 3 bases remained unmatched. The germline CDR1 and CDR2 sequences are SGHTA and FQGTGA. The CDR3 consists of 15 residues.